The clone carrying this TCR beta chain came up many times. This record comes from a study of read filtering for tumor transcriptome and immune sequencing. This library used around 400 ng RNA and molecular barcoded adaptors spanning alpha/delta and beta/gamma chains. TCRdb analysed the reads with MiXCR anew, one entry per CDR3 protein. The table lists 45,000 to 50,000 distinct CDR3 sequences, about 12% of them singletons. There are 15 residues in the CDR3. Deletions cut 0 bases from V and 3 bases from J, with 11 bases between. CDR1 SGHRS and CDR2 YFSETQ come from the germline V gene. J is TRBJ2-3 and V is TRBV5-1; D is tentatively TRBD1 or TRBD2 (5 bases each). The specimen sequenced was a population of CD138-negative cells sorted from bone marrow. This sequence was found in a donor over 35 with multiple myeloma. CDR3 sequence (DNA): TGCGCCAGCAGCTTGGGTGGGGACGGGACAGATACGCAGTATTTT. Protein sequence: CASSLGGDGTDTQYF.